The 7 T cell receptor beta chains in this list originate from one sample, sequenced in a study of OX40 agonist ivuxolimab in advanced cancers. Here immunoSEQ multiplex PCR was the method, and the copy in TCRdb shows in-frame clones only, minus some. The sample consists of some 70,000 clones, more than 75% of them appearing once. Source: CD4+ or CD8+ T cells sorted from blood, taken in a trial of the OX40 agonist ivuxolimab. These receptors were collected from an adult with an advanced solid tumor such as melanoma, head and neck, liver or kidney cancer.

This sequence joins TRBV6-6 and TRBJ2-1, with D perhaps matching TRBD1 (6 bases). Trimming shortened V by 7 bases and J by 3 bases, and 10 bases separated the two germline ends. In germline, CDR1 is MNHNY, CDR2 SVGAGI (reference sequence). The CDR3 length is 13 residues. The CDR3 coding sequence is TGTGCCAGCATCACGGACAGCTACAATGAGCAGTTCTTC. This gives the protein CASITDSYNEQFF.

CDR3 DNA: TGTGCCAGCAGCCAAGGAGGTAGCGGGACCTCTTACGAGCAGTACTTC. It codes for CASSQGGSGTSYEQYF. The rearrangement uses TRBV7-8 and TRBJ2-7, with 8 positions matching TRBD2. V shed 5 bases and J 4 bases; nucleotides not matched to a gene: 13. The CDR3 is 16 residues long. Germline CDR1 SGHVS, CDR2 FQNEAQ.

The chain has TRBV6-6 and TRBJ2-7; tentative D call: TRBD1 (6 bases). The CDR3 has 14 residues. Trimming removed 5 bases at V and 0 bases at J, with 11 bases between. From germline, CDR1 is MNHNY and CDR2 SVGAGI (reference sequence). The CDR3 spells CASSPQGISYEQYF. DNA for the CDR3: TGTGCCAGCAGTCCCCAGGGGATCTCCTACGAGCAGTACTTC.

This rearrangement joins TRBV27 to TRBJ2-7; D is perhaps TRBD1 or TRBD2 (6 bases each). In germline, CDR1 is MNHEY, CDR2 SMNVEV (reference sequence). With 6 bases removed from V and 5 bases from J, the gap between germline ends came to 14 bases. This CDR3 contains 13 residues. CDR3 nucleotide sequence: TGTGCCAGCAGCTCCTTACGGGGGCACGAGCAGTACTTC. Encoded protein: CASSSLRGHEQYF.

V usage is TRBV5-1 and J usage is TRBJ2-1; 16 bases are a match to TRBD2. The ends lost 3 bases at V and 10 bases at J; junction bases unmatched: 7. The germline V gene has CDR1 SGHRS and CDR2 YFSETQ. This CDR3 comprises 16 residues. The CDR3 reads CASSWGLAGGPGEQFF. The DNA of the CDR3 is TGCGCCAGCAGCTGGGGACTAGCGGGAGGGCCGGGGGAGCAGTTCTTC.

This chain uses TRBV30 with TRBJ2-3; D unclear. Between the trimmed V and J ends, which lost 7 bases and 3 bases, there was a span of 14 bases. The CDR3 spans 13 residues. Germline V CDR1 and CDR2: GTSNPN, SVGIG (reference sequence). CDR3 nucleotides: TGTGCCTCCATACAGAAAGGGACAGATACGCAGTATTTT. It is translated as CASIQKGTDTQYF. Full variable domain (missing parts from reference TRBV30 and TRBJ2-3): SQTIHQWPATLVQPVGSPLSLECTVEGTSNPNLYWYRQAAGRGLQLLFYSVGIGQISSEVPQNLSASRPQDRQFILSSKKLLLSDSGFYLCASIQKGTDTQYFGPGTRLTVL.

V gene TRBV21-1 combines with J gene TRBJ1-1. TRBV21-1 is marked as a pseudogene. This CDR3 spans 15 amino acids. The CDR3 coding sequence is TGTGCCAGCAGCATCCGGACTGACGGAGGAACTGAAGCTTTCTTT. Protein sequence: CASSIRTDGGTEAFF.